This entry lists 32 T cell receptor beta chains sequenced from one sample in a study of blood T cells in healthy people across ages (dated by TCRdb to between 2014 and 2017). Receptor libraries were prepared by 5' RACE. TCRdb names Illumina HiSeq 2500 as the instrument used. A second PCR of roughly 7 to 11 cycles was performed with a sample-barcoded 5' primer and a J-beta primer mix. Clones were called with MiXCR by TCRdb after fastp trimmed the public reads at Q25, and only in-frame beta chains were retained. Duplicate CDR3 protein sequences are folded into a single record with the most common DNA and genes. The sample table lists about 1.1 million distinct CDR3 sequences, more than 30% of them with a count of one. Around 13% of the sample is taken by the ten largest. The sequenced sample consisted of blood. The receptors were sampled from a man between 18 and 29 years old in good health.

The chain joins TRBV6-4 to TRBJ2-3; the D gene could be TRBD1 or TRBD2 (6 bases each). Germline loops: CDR1 MRHNA, CDR2 SNTAGT. The CDR3 totals 15 residues. V was clipped by 7 bases and J by 0 bases, with 14 bases between them. The CDR3 bases are TGTGCCAGCACCTACGGAGGGGGGAGCACAGATACGCAGTATTTT. Its translation is CASTYGGGSTDTQYF.

This sequence joins TRBV7-8 and TRBJ2-1; TRBD2 matches 8 bases. CDR1 and CDR2 (germline): SGHVS, FQNEAQ. CDR3 length equals 18 residues. The V gene end was trimmed by 3 bases and the J gene end by 0 bases; junction bases not matched to a gene: 10. The CDR3 loop is CASSFEVRGTSSYNEQFF. In DNA form, the CDR3 reads TGTGCCAGCAGCTTTGAAGTTCGGGGGACTAGCTCCTACAATGAGCAGTTCTTC.

The chain couples TRBV18 to TRBJ1-1; 7 bases map to TRBD1. CDR1 and CDR2 (germline): KGHSH, LQKENI. J was trimmed by 6 bases and V by 0 bases; bases with no gene match: 1. CDR3 length: 13 residues. CDR3 region: CASSPPGQSEAFF. The CDR3 DNA reads as TGTGCCAGCTCACCACCGGGACAGTCTGAAGCTTTCTTT.

The V and J genes are TRBV11-2 and TRBJ1-2; 8 positions agree with TRBD1. The CDR3 length is 15 residues. V lost 2 bases, J lost 5 bases, and 7 bases stayed unmatched. Per the germline V gene, CDR1 is SGHAT and CDR2 is FQNNGV. CDR3 nucleotides: TGTGCCAGCAGCTTACGCCGGGACAGGACATATGGCTACACCTTC. Translation: CASSLRRDRTYGYTF.

For this clonotype: An end of the junction differs from the germline gene, which may be a read error. This chain links TRBV4-3 with TRBJ1-2; D is unclear. CDR3 length: 15 residues. Germline V gene data show CDR1 as LGHNA and CDR2 as YSLEER. This CDR3 is CTSSQEIRGPYGYTF. DNA of the CDR3: TGCACCAGCAGCCAAGAGATCAGAGGCCCCTATGGCTACACCTTC.

The chain links TRBV7-2 to TRBJ1-1, with 9 bases aligning to TRBD1. Germline V gene data show CDR1 as SGHTA and CDR2 as FQGNSA. The CDR3 contains 17 residues. V gave up 3 bases and J gave up 1 base; unmatched junction bases: 9. In DNA, the CDR3 is TGTGCCAGCAGCTTGGACGGGACAGGGAGTTGGAACACTGAAGCTTTCTTT. Translating gives CASSLDGTGSWNTEAFF.

The V gene is TRBV20-1, the J gene TRBJ1-5, with a possible D match to TRBD1 (6 bases). Germline CDR1 reads DFQATT; CDR2 reads SNEGSKA (reference sequence). V lost 6 bases and J 9 bases, leaving 21 bases between the germline ends. CDR3 size: 14 residues. This CDR3 reads CSARQQGRDPPQHF. CDR3 nucleotide sequence: TGCAGTGCCAGACAACAGGGTCGCGATCCGCCCCAGCATTTT.

The rearrangement uses TRBV7-2 and TRBJ1-2; D gene unclear. Trimming took off 1 base at V and 2 bases at J, with 11 bases between the two ends. The length of the CDR3 is 15 residues. Germline V gene data show CDR1 as SGHTA and CDR2 as FQGNSA. CDR3 residues: CASSLVGESNYGYTF. The CDR3 DNA is TGTGCCAGCAGCTTAGTTGGAGAGAGCAACTATGGCTACACCTTC.

This CDR3 is CASSFSPLHSGYTF. Here the CDR3 DNA reads TGTGCCAGCAGCTTTTCTCCCCTCCACAGTGGCTACACCTTC. This chain uses TRBV7-2 with TRBJ1-2; D remains ambiguous. The CDR3 is 14 residues long. The V gene lost 3 bases and the J gene lost 7 bases, with 15 bases spanning the gap. From germline, CDR1 is SGHTA and CDR2 FQGNSA.

Ten or more counts support this clonotype. The V call is TRBV12-3 or TRBV12-4, the J call TRBJ2-3, with TRBD1 matching 7 bases. This CDR3 is built from 14 residues. The V gene end was trimmed by 5 bases and the J gene end by 4 bases; junction bases not matched to a gene: 6. The CDR3 loop is CASSPTGVSDTQYF. The CDR3 DNA is TGTGCCAGCAGTCCTACAGGGGTTTCAGATACGCAGTATTTT.

This clonotype appeared a few times. This rearrangement joins TRBV20-1 to TRBJ2-1, with unresolved D. This CDR3 has 14 amino acids. Germline V lookup: CDR1 DFQATT, CDR2 SNEGSKA (reference sequence). V lost 1 base to trimming and J lost 4 bases, with 11 bases between them. The CDR3 coding sequence is TGCAGTGCTAGAGGGGTGGGCCCTTACAATGAGCAGTTCTTC. Its translation: CSARGVGPYNEQFF.

This clonotype was seen a few times. This chain uses TRBV6-5 with TRBJ1-1; D remains unclear. The V gene's germline CDR1 is MNHEY and CDR2 SVGAGI. The length of the CDR3 is 13 residues. Between the trimmed V and J ends, which lost 5 bases and 7 bases, there was a span of 14 bases. CDR3 amino acids: CASSAPVVGEAFF. The CDR3 coding sequence is TGTGCCAGCAGTGCCCCGGTAGTGGGTGAAGCTTTCTTT.

The V and J genes are TRBV5-1 and TRBJ2-1; 8 positions agree with TRBD1. V gave up 4 bases and J gave up 6 bases; unmatched junction bases: 12. CDR1 SGHRS and CDR2 YFSETQ come from the germline V gene. The CDR3 runs 16 residues. Written as DNA, the CDR3 is TGCGCCAGCAGCCCGATCCAGGGGGCGGTTGGCAATGAGCAGTTCTTC. This gives the protein CASSPIQGAVGNEQFF. Complete variable domain (other parts from reference TRBV5-1 and TRBJ2-1): KAGVTQTPRYLIKTRGQQVTLSCSPISGHRSVSWYQQTPGQGLQFLFEYFSETQRNKGNFPGRFSGRQFSNSRSEMNVSTLELGDSALYLCASSPIQGAVGNEQFFGPGTRLTVL.

This sequence joins TRBV27 and TRBJ2-2; either TRBD1 or TRBD2 may fit D (5 bases each). The V gene lost 4 bases and the J gene lost 5 bases, with 17 bases spanning the gap. The CDR3 has 16 amino acids. Germline V gives CDR1 MNHEY, CDR2 SMNVEV (reference sequence). In nucleotides, the CDR3 is TGTGCCAGCAGTTCATCCACGGGGACCCGAACCGGGGAGCTGTTTTTT. The encoded protein is CASSSSTGTRTGELFF.

The chain employs TRBV5-6 and TRBJ2-3; D is possibly TRBD1 (5 bases). V was pared by 5 bases and J by 8 bases, with 15 bases between. In germline, CDR1 is SGHDT, CDR2 YYEEEE. The CDR3 totals 13 residues. The CDR3 DNA follows: TGTGCCAGCAGTTCCGACAGCGCCGGTACGCAGTATTTT. Its protein is CASSSDSAGTQYF.

This chain links TRBV20-1 with TRBJ2-3; D gene unclear. V was cut by 3 bases and J by 5 bases, with 12 bases left in between. The germline gives CDR1 DFQATT, CDR2 SNEGSKA (reference sequence). The CDR3 covers 13 residues. The CDR3 nucleotides read TGCAGTGCTAGGGCCCGGCCTTTAGATACGCAGTATTTT. Its translation: CSARARPLDTQYF.

This clonotype turned up a few times. The gene calls are TRBV4-2 and TRBJ1-1; D unresolved. The germline gives CDR1 LGHNA, CDR2 YNFKEQ. The CDR3 contains 15 residues. With 0 bases removed from V and 4 bases from J, the gap between germline ends came to 12 bases. The CDR3, as DNA: TGTGCCAGCAGCCAAGATTGGCAGGATCGCACTGAAGCTTTCTTT. Its translation: CASSQDWQDRTEAFF.

The rearrangement links TRBV13 to TRBJ1-1, with D possibly being TRBD1 (5 bases). Germline V gene data show CDR1 as PRHDT and CDR2 as FYEKMQ (reference sequence). The CDR3 contains 15 residues. V lost 5 bases and J lost 7, with 20 bases in between. The chain's CDR3 is CASSPRGGLQLEAFF. CDR3 nucleotide sequence: TGTGCCAGCAGCCCCCGGGGCGGTCTTCAACTTGAAGCTTTCTTT.

The CDR3 sequence is CASSKAQQDPAGELFF. The CDR3 DNA follows: TGTGCCAGCAGCAAAGCGCAACAGGACCCGGCCGGGGAGCTGTTTTTT. This chain joins TRBV21-1 and TRBJ2-2; the table's D call TRBD1 went unverified against the DNA. TRBV21-1 is labeled a pseudogene. The CDR3 sequence is 16 residues long.

This clonotype has only a few counts. The V gene is TRBV6-4, the J gene TRBJ2-6; D uncertain. Trimming pared 0 bases from V and 2 bases from J, leaving 8 bases between. From germline, CDR1 is MRHNA and CDR2 SNTAGT. The CDR3 is 16 amino acids. The chain's CDR3 is CASSDSAMTGANVLTF. CDR3 in DNA: TGTGCCAGCAGTGACTCGGCTATGACTGGGGCCAACGTCCTGACTTTC.

This clonotype was seen more than once but under ten times. The rearrangement joins TRBV12-3 or TRBV12-4 to TRBJ2-1; TRBD2 matches at 9 bases. The V gene end was trimmed by 3 bases and the J gene end by 6 bases; junction bases not matched to a gene: 9. The CDR3 sequence is 16 residues long. The CDR3 DNA follows: TGTGCCAGCAGTTTCGGAGTTAGCGGGGGATTCAATGAGCAGTTCTTC. This translates into CASSFGVSGGFNEQFF.

The chain couples TRBV29-1 to TRBJ1-2; possibly TRBD1 for D (5 bases). The V gene's germline CDR1 is SQVTM and CDR2 ANQGSEA. This CDR3 contains 12 residues. The germline V and J ends were trimmed by 4 bases and 4 bases, with 10 bases remaining between them. The DNA of the CDR3 is TGCAGCGTTGCGGGACTGTCCTATGGCTACACCTTC. Translated: CSVAGLSYGYTF.

The CDR3: CASSSASGPRTDTQYF. The CDR3 region has the DNA TGTGCCAGCAGTTCGGCTAGCGGACCCCGCACAGATACGCAGTATTTT. The genes are TRBV28 and TRBJ2-3, with 7 bases fitting TRBD2. The CDR3 totals 16 residues. The ends lost 4 bases at V and 1 base at J; junction bases unmatched: 8. The germline V gene encodes CDR1 MDHEN and CDR2 SYDVKM.

The rearrangement uses TRBV20-1 and TRBJ1-5; 9 bases map to TRBD1. The CDR3 is 14 residues long. J gave up 5 bases and V 6 bases, and 8 bases lay outside the gene matches. From germline, CDR1 is DFQATT and CDR2 SNEGSKA (reference sequence). The DNA of the CDR3 is TGCAGTGCCACGAACCGGGACAGGGATCAGCCCCAGCATTTT. It is translated as CSATNRDRDQPQHF.

This clonotype showed up just a few times. The chain joins TRBV7-9 to TRBJ2-1; D might be TRBD1 or TRBD2, each matching 5 bases. The CDR3 totals 14 residues. With 5 bases removed from V and 4 bases from J, the gap between germline ends came to 12 bases. Germline lookup yields CDR1 SEHNR and CDR2 FQNEAQ (reference sequence). In nucleotides, the CDR3 is TGTGCCAGCAGCCGAGGGGCCACTTACAATGAGCAGTTCTTC. This translates into CASSRGATYNEQFF.

This clonotype occurred a few times. This chain's CDR3 is CSVEVPTANEKLFF. The DNA of the CDR3 is TGCAGCGTTGAAGTTCCGACAGCTAATGAAAAACTGTTTTTT. The chain couples TRBV29-1 to TRBJ1-4; a weak D match, TRBD1 (5 bases). CDR3 length equals 14 residues. Trimming took off 1 base at V and 3 bases at J, with 9 bases between the two ends. CDR1 and CDR2 from the germline V gene are SQVTM and ANQGSEA.

The V call is TRBV4-2, the J call TRBJ2-5; 9 positions match TRBD1. Germline CDR1 LGHNA, CDR2 YNFKEQ. This CDR3 comprises 15 residues. V lost 1 base to trimming and J lost 5 bases; unmatched junction nucleotides: 5. The CDR3 is CASSQVGTGNETQYF. Written as DNA, the CDR3 is TGTGCCAGCAGCCAAGTGGGGACAGGGAACGAGACCCAGTACTTC.

This clonotype was detected a few times. The chain links TRBV10-3 to TRBJ1-4; D unresolved. The CDR3 is made up of 12 amino acids. V was clipped by 2 bases and J by 8 bases, with 6 bases between them. Germline CDR1 is ENHRY and CDR2 is SYGVKD. CDR3 DNA: TGTGCCATCAGTGAGGCCGAAGAAAAACTGTTTTTT. Translating it yields CAISEAEEKLFF.

This clonotype was found a few times. V and J are TRBV5-1 and TRBJ2-7; D remains ambiguous. The germline V gene encodes CDR1 SGHRS and CDR2 YFSETQ. V lost 0 bases to trimming and J lost 2 bases, with 9 bases between them. The CDR3 contains 14 residues. The CDR3 region has the DNA TGCGCCAGCAGCTTGGAACCCCGAACCTACGAGCAGTACTTC. Translating it yields CASSLEPRTYEQYF.

The rearrangement links TRBV20-1 to TRBJ1-5; tentative D call: TRBD1 (5 bases). The ends were cut back, 1 base at V and 1 base at J, with 8 bases in the middle. Looked up from germline, CDR1 is DFQATT and CDR2 is SNEGSKA (reference sequence). CDR3 length equals 14 residues. Here the CDR3 reads CSARVPGSNQPQHF. The CDR3 nucleotides are TGCAGTGCTAGAGTCCCAGGGAGCAATCAGCCCCAGCATTTT.

The table lists this clonotype with many counts. The chain recombines TRBV4-1 with TRBJ2-5; D ambiguous. CDR3 length: 13 residues. V gave up 1 base and J gave up 4 bases, with 7 bases separating them. Germline values: CDR1 MGHRA, CDR2 YSYEKL. CDR3 nucleotides: TGCGCCAGCAGCCAAGTAGGGTCAGAGACCCAGTACTTC. Protein product: CASSQVGSETQYF.

The J gene is TRBJ1-4, the V gene TRBV4-3; 10 nucleotides agree with TRBD1. The germline V gene has CDR1 LGHNA and CDR2 YSLEER. This CDR3 spans 18 amino acids. J was trimmed by 2 bases and V by 4 bases; bases with no gene match: 10. CDR3 nucleotides: TGCGCCAGCAGCCCCATGGCAGGGACAGGGGTGACTAATGAAAAACTGTTTTTT. Translation gives CASSPMAGTGVTNEKLFF.